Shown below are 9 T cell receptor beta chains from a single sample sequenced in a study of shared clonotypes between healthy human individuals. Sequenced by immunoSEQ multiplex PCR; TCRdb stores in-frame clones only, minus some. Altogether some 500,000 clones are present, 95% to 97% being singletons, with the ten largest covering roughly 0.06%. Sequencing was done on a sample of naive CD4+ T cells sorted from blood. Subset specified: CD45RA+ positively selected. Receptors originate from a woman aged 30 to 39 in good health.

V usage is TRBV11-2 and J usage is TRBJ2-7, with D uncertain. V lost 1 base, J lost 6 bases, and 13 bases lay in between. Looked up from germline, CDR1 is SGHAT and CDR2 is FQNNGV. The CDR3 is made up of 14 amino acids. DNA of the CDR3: TGTGCCAGCAGCTTAGCCCATATAATGGGCGAGCAGTACTTC. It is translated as CASSLAHIMGEQYF.

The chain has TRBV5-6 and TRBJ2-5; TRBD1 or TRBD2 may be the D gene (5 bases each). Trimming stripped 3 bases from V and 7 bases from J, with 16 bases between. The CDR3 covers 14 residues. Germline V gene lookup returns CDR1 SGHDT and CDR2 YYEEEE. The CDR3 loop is CASSSGPAAGTQYF. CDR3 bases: TGTGCCAGCAGCTCAGGGCCAGCTGCGGGGACCCAGTACTTC.

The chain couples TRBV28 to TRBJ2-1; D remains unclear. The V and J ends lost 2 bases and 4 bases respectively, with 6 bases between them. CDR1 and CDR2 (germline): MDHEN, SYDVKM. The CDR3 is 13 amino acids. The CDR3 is CASSLVDYNEQFF. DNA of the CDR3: TGTGCCAGCAGTTTAGTGGATTACAATGAGCAGTTCTTC.

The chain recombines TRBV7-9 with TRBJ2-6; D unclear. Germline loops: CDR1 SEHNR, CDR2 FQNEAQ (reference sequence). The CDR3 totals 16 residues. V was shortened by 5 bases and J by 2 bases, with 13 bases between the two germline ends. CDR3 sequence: CASSPSAVAGANVLTF. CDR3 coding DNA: TGTGCCAGCAGCCCCAGTGCGGTTGCTGGGGCCAACGTCCTGACTTTC.

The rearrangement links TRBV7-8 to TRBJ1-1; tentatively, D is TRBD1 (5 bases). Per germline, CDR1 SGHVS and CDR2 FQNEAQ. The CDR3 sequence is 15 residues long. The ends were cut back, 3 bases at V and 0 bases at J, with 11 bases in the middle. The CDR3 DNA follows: TGTGCCAGCAGCTTCAACAGGAACTTGAACACTGAAGCTTTCTTT. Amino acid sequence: CASSFNRNLNTEAFF.

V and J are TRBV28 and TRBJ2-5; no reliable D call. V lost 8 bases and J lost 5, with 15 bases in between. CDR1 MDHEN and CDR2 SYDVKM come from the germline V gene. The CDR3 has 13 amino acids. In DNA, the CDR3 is TGTGCCAGCCTGCATAGGGAATCGGAGACCCAGTACTTC. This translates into CASLHRESETQYF. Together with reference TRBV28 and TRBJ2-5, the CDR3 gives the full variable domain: DVKVTQSSRYLVKRTGEKVFLECVQDMDHENMFWYRQDPGLGLRLIYFSYDVKMKEKGDIPEGYSVSREKKERFSLILESASTNQTSMYLCASLHRESETQYFGPGTRLLVL.

The CDR3 coding sequence is TGTGCCAGCGAAGGGACAGCGAACACTGAAGCTTTCTTT. This gives the protein CASEGTANTEAFF. The chain is built from TRBV2 and TRBJ1-1; 7 bases agree with TRBD1. CDR1 is SNHLY and CDR2 is FYNNEI in the germline V gene. Germline trimming cut 8 bases from V and 1 base from J; bases unmatched to any gene: 4. This CDR3 is built from 13 residues.

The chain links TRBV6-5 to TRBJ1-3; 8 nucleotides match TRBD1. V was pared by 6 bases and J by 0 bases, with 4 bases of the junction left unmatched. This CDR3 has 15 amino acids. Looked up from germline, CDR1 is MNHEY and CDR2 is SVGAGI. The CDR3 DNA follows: TGTGCCAGCAGGGTAGACAGGGGCTCTGGAAACACCATATATTTT. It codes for CASRVDRGSGNTIYF.

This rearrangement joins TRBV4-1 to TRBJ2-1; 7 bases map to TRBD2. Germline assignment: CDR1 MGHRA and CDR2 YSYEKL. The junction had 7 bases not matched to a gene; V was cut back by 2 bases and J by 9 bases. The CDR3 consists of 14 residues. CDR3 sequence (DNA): TGCGCCAGCAGCCAACCCTTGGTAGCGGGTGAGCAGTTCTTC. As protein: CASSQPLVAGEQFF.